This T cell receptor beta chain was identified during a study of PD-1 blockade in classical Hodgkin lymphoma. Broader study findings: The CD4+ diversity rise by C4D1 was clearest in complete responders. Patients excluded were those beginning nivolumab under 1 year after ASCT.

Generated by immunoSEQ multiplex PCR, the TCRdb table keeps only in-frame clones and is missing some. The sample carries approximately 7,100 clones, roughly 90% recorded once. The CDR3 extends over 15 amino acids. The ends lost 1 base at V and 10 bases at J; junction bases unmatched: 9. Germline CDR1 and CDR2: SNHLY and FYNNEI. Of note for this clone: Its antigen is not known.

Each patient's relapse followed autologous stem cell transplantation, and brentuximab vedotin exposure varied. CD4+ T cells were purified from thawed PBMCs by negative selection. Best response was recorded as complete response, partial response or progressive disease. The V call is TRBV2, the J call TRBJ2-1, with TRBD1 identical over 8 bases. This clonotype originated in a human donor with classical Hodgkin lymphoma. The sequenced sample was CD4+ T cells from blood, obtained at baseline. The CDR3 DNA follows: TGTGCCAGCAGTGAAGGGACAGGGCAAACGGGGGAGCAGTTCTTC. Translation gives CASSEGTGQTGEQFF.